This T cell receptor (beta chain) is from a study of T-cell memory formation after mild COVID-19. The germline gives CDR1 SGHRS, CDR2 YFSETQ. Trimming pared 2 bases from V and 6 bases from J, leaving 11 bases between. The CDR3 totals 14 residues. This clonotype was recorded a few times. In TCRdb, the 5' RACE reads were re-called with MiXCR into one record per CDR3 protein. The sample holds hundreds of thousands of distinct CDR3 sequences, more than 15% seen once. This TCR derives from an adult woman who had mild COVID-19 (a few samples of this study predate the infection). Cell type and time point are not known. The sample was PBMCs or a T cell subset sorted from them (not recorded which). V gene TRBV5-1 combines with J gene TRBJ2-2; maybe TRBD2 (6 bases). This CDR3 is CASSFREYPGELFF. The CDR3 DNA reads as TGCGCCAGCAGCTTTCGGGAGTACCCCGGGGAGCTGTTTTTT.